The rows below give T cell receptor beta chains drawn from one sample of a study of blood T cell repertoires in COVID-19. Using immunoSEQ multiplex PCR, the repertoire was profiled, and TCRdb retains in-frame clones only, with some absent. The sample lists under 250,000 clones, 83% occurring once. Input material: PBMCs or T cells enriched from blood (not recorded which). These receptors all come from a woman aged 50 to 60 who had been exposed to COVID-19. The CDR3 runs from the conserved cysteine through the conserved F or W. D genes are given only for firm matches. Size is omitted from some rows. Given values are once, few, many or a class for expanded clones.

v_gene	d_gene	abundance	j_gene	CDR3aa	CDR3nt
TRBV19	-	-	TRBJ1-2	CASSTLNQQGKTF	TGTGCCAGTAGTACTCTCAATCAACAGGGTAAGACCTTC
TRBV6-5	-	-	TRBJ2-2	CASGTRRGHTGELFF	TGTGCCAGTGGAACCAGGAGGGGGCACACCGGGGAGCTGTTTTTT
TRBV5-3	TRBD1	-	TRBJ1-5	CARSLNRGIINQPQHF	TGTGCCAGAAGCCTTAACAGGGGGATTATCAATCAGCCCCAGCATTTT
TRBV28	-	-	TRBJ1-2	CASRPGGGDNYGYTF	TGTGCCAGCAGGCCCGGTGGAGGGGACAACTATGGCTACACCTTC
TRBV6-5	-	-	TRBJ1-2	CASSLGGSNYGYTF	TGTGCCAGCAGTCTAGGCGGAAGTAACTATGGCTACACCTTC
TRBV29-1	-	-	TRBJ2-5	CSVAEGAETQYF	TGCAGCGTTGCGGAGGGAGCAGAGACCCAGTACTTC
TRBV21-1	-	-	TRBJ1-2	CASSKSPGRQGPNYGYTF	TGTGCCAGCAGCAAAAGCCCAGGGCGACAGGGACCTAACTATGGCTACACCTTC
TRBV12-3/TRBV12-4	TRBD1	-	TRBJ1-1	CASKTGNGPRAFF	TGTGCCAGCAAGACAGGGAACGGCCCCAGAGCTTTCTTT
TRBV9	TRBD1	-	TRBJ2-5	CARDDRGSQETQYF	TGTGCCCGAGACGACAGGGGGTCCCAAGAGACCCAGTACTTC
TRBV5-1	-	once	TRBJ2-5	CASSSGLLKETQYF	TGCGCCAGCAGCTCGGGACTCCTAAAAGAGACCCAGTACTTC
TRBV7-2	TRBD2	-	TRBJ2-7	CASTLGGVGYEQYF	TGTGCCAGCACCCTGGGGGGGGTGGGCTACGAGCAGTACTTC
TRBV5-1	-	-	TRBJ1-2	CASSLDSYGYTF	TGCGCCAGCAGCCTAGACAGCTATGGCTACACCTTC
TRBV4-3	TRBD1	-	TRBJ2-7	CASSQDPGQATLYEQYF	TGCGCCAGCAGCCAAGATCCGGGACAGGCGACTCTCTACGAGCAGTACTTC
TRBV7-2	-	-	TRBJ2-5	CASSLVSGEETQYF	TGTGCCAGCAGCTTGGTTAGCGGAGAAGAGACCCAGTACTTC
TRBV12-3/TRBV12-4	-	-	TRBJ2-3	CASSLQSTDTQYF	TGTGCCAGCAGTTTACAAAGCACAGATACGCAGTATTTT
TRBV2	-	-	TRBJ1-5	CASRERRNSNQPQHF	TGTGCCAGCAGGGAAAGGAGAAATAGCAATCAGCCCCAGCATTTT
TRBV19	TRBD1	-	TRBJ1-5	CASSDTGTGINQPQHF	TGTGCCAGTAGTGATACAGGGACAGGGATCAATCAGCCCCAGCATTTT
TRBV12-3/TRBV12-4	TRBD1	-	TRBJ1-1	CASSRSGGTEAFF	TGTGCCAGCAGCCGTTCAGGGGGCACTGAAGCTTTCTTT
TRBV7-3	TRBD1	-	TRBJ2-1	CASSLRTMGQGTHNEQFF	TGTGCCAGCAGCTTACGGACCATGGGACAGGGGACGCACAATGAGCAGTTCTTC
TRBV27	-	-	TRBJ2-3	CASSFGRGPSDTQYF	TGTGCCAGCAGTTTCGGGCGGGGGCCTTCCGATACGCAGTATTTT
TRBV6-2/TRBV6-3	-	once	TRBJ2-1	CASSPRGVSTGAVVQQFF	TGTGCCAGCAGTCCAAGGGGTGTCAGCACGGGAGCGGTGGTACAGCAGTTCTTC
TRBV5-5	TRBD1	once	TRBJ1-2	CAGLPPGQGGFYGYTF	TGTGCCGGCCTGCCCCCGGGACAGGGAGGATTCTATGGCTACACCTTC
TRBV6-6	TRBD2	-	TRBJ2-7	CASSYGGEGYEQYF	TGTGCCAGCAGTTACGGCGGGGAGGGCTACGAGCAGTACTTC
TRBV5-1	TRBD2	-	TRBJ2-5	CASSFSGGEETQYF	TGCGCCAGCAGCTTTAGCGGGGGGGAAGAGACCCAGTACTTC
TRBV7-9	-	few	TRBJ1-3	CASSLESRGRSSGNTIYF	TGTGCCAGCAGCTTAGAGAGCAGGGGTCGCTCCTCTGGAAACACCATATATTTT
TRBV6-1	-	once	TRBJ2-7	CASSEELSSYEQYF	TGTGCCAGCAGTGAAGAGCTAAGCTCCTACGAGCAGTACTTC
TRBV18	-	-	TRBJ2-7	CASSDSGSSYEQYF	TGTGCCAGCTCGGATTCGGGAAGCTCCTACGAGCAGTACTTC
TRBV2	-	-	TRBJ1-1	CASSENRLNTEAFF	TGTGCCAGCAGTGAGAACAGACTGAACACTGAAGCTTTCTTT
TRBV7-8	-	once	TRBJ2-2	CASSLNTDKGGLFF	TGTGCCAGCAGCCTGAATACAGATAAGGGAGGGCTGTTTTTT
TRBV11-3	TRBD2	-	TRBJ2-3	CASSPTSGVDTQYF	TGTGCCAGCAGCCCGACTAGCGGGGTGGATACGCAGTATTTT
TRBV7-3	-	-	TRBJ2-1	CASSPTGTNNEQFF	TGTGCCAGCAGCCCAACTGGGACAAACAATGAGCAGTTCTTC
TRBV7-2	TRBD2	-	TRBJ2-1	CASSLWTSHNEQFF	TGTGCCAGCAGCCTCTGGACTAGCCACAATGAGCAGTTCTTC
TRBV15	TRBD1	-	TRBJ1-5	CATSADRYYQPQHF	TGTGCCACCAGCGCGGACAGGTATTATCAGCCCCAGCATTTT
TRBV5-4	TRBD1	-	TRBJ2-5	CASSHLQGETQYF	TGTGCCAGCAGCCACCTTCAGGGGGAAACCCAGTACTTC
TRBV18	TRBD1	-	TRBJ2-7	CASSTRQGAPSGEQYF	TGTGCCAGCTCAACCCGACAGGGCGCCCCGTCGGGCGAGCAGTACTTC
TRBV18	-	-	TRBJ1-1	CASSPQVLNTEAFF	TGTGCCAGCTCACCTCAGGTCCTGAACACTGAAGCTTTCTTT
TRBV5-1	-	-	TRBJ2-4	CASSPSDRAKNIQYF	TGCGCCAGCAGCCCTTCGGACAGAGCCAAAAACATTCAGTACTTC
TRBV5-1	TRBD2	-	TRBJ2-2	CASRRLPGLAVTGELFF	TGCGCCAGCAGGCGACTCCCGGGACTAGCGGTTACCGGGGAGCTGTTTTTT
TRBV9	-	once	TRBJ2-2	CASSVGSGGPGTGELFF	TGTGCCAGCAGCGTGGGGTCCGGGGGGCCGGGTACCGGGGAGCTGTTTTTT
TRBV7-9	TRBD1	-	TRBJ1-1	CASSLTGGRTEAFF	TGTGCCAGCAGCTTAACAGGGGGTAGGACTGAAGCTTTCTTT
TRBV18	TRBD2	-	TRBJ2-7	CASSPLSQTGTRSVEQYF	TGTGCCAGCTCACCACTGAGTCAAACCGGGACTAGGTCTGTTGAGCAGTACTTC
TRBV15	TRBD1	once	TRBJ1-3	CATSRDPQGATSGNTIYF	TGTGCCACCAGCAGAGATCCTCAGGGGGCCACCTCTGGAAACACCATATATTTT
TRBV19	-	-	TRBJ1-4	CASSITQGEKLFF	TGTGCCAGTAGTATCACCCAGGGAGAAAAACTGTTTTTT
TRBV7-8	-	-	TRBJ1-1	CASSFRGGTEAFF	TGTGCCAGCAGCTTTAGAGGGGGAACTGAAGCTTTCTTT
TRBV24-1	TRBD1	-	TRBJ2-2	CATSPGWGTGDTGELFF	TGTGCCACCAGCCCAGGGTGGGGGACAGGGGACACCGGGGAGCTGTTTTTT
TRBV5-1	-	-	TRBJ1-2	CASSAYSPPGGYTF	TGCGCCAGCAGCGCCTATAGCCCCCCGGGTGGCTACACCTTC
TRBV5-8	-	few	TRBJ1-6	CASSLRSNSPLHF	TGTGCCAGCAGCTTGCGGTCCAATTCACCCCTCCACTTT
TRBV19	TRBD1	-	TRBJ2-5	CASSKTGETQYF	TGTGCCAGTAGTAAGACAGGGGAGACCCAGTACTTC